The next 7 T cell receptor beta chains were all read from a single sample in a study of cytomegalovirus exposure and HLA in healthy donors. Primers included in the PCR were 60 Vbeta and 13 Jbeta primers. Measured with immunoSEQ multiplex PCR; TCRdb has only the in-frame clones, and not every one. The data hold 180,000 or so clones, with 81% observed a single time. Sequenced material: PBMCs. These receptors originate from a woman younger than 35 in good health and CMV-seropositive.

V is TRBV7-9 and J is TRBJ1-1; D perhaps matches TRBD1 (5 bases). In germline, CDR1 is SEHNR, CDR2 FQNEAQ (reference sequence). This CDR3 has 17 amino acids. The V end lost 6 bases, the J end lost 0 bases, and 20 bases lay between the germline ends. CDR3 in amino acids: CASRGGRQEALNTEAFF. Written as DNA, the CDR3 is TGTGCCAGCAGGGGGGGTAGGCAGGAGGCCTTGAACACTGAAGCTTTCTTT.

The chain couples TRBV10-3 to TRBJ2-7; 8 bases are a match to TRBD1. There are 13 residues in the CDR3. V dropped 11 bases and J dropped 6; count of bases not matched to a gene: 12. CDR1 is ENHRY and CDR2 is SYGVKD in the germline V gene. CDR3 loop: CAAGRTGQSEQYF. CDR3 in DNA: TGTGCCGCCGGACGGACAGGGCAAAGCGAGCAGTACTTC.

A few counts support this clone. The chain joins TRBV19 to TRBJ2-5, with D possibly TRBD2 on 6 matching bases. Trimming stripped 6 bases from V and 5 bases from J, with 13 bases between. CDR3 size: 13 residues. Germline loops: CDR1 LNHDA, CDR2 SQIVND (reference sequence). CDR3 in amino acids: CASRYGGGETQYF. The CDR3 DNA reads TGTGCCAGTAGATATGGCGGAGGGGAGACCCAGTACTTC.

This clone has only one observation. The J gene is TRBJ2-3, the V gene TRBV5-1; 7 nucleotides line up with TRBD2. CDR1 SGHRS and CDR2 YFSETQ come from the germline V gene. J lost 1 base, V lost 1 base, and 9 bases had no gene match. The CDR3 covers 17 residues. CDR3 nucleotides: TGCGCCAGCAGCTTGTCCTCGGGAGGCGGACGCACAGATACGCAGTATTTT. Protein product: CASSLSSGGGRTDTQYF.

The rearrangement uses TRBV19 and TRBJ1-5; D is ambiguous. Trimming cost V 7 bases and J 0 bases, with 19 bases left between them. Germline CDR1 LNHDA, CDR2 SQIVND (reference sequence). The CDR3 has 17 residues. The CDR3 DNA follows: TGTGCCAGTACTGTGGCGACGGAGAGGAATAGCAATCAGCCCCAGCATTTT. Translating it yields CASTVATERNSNQPQHF.

The chain combines TRBV7-9 with TRBJ2-7; possible D gene TRBD1, 5 bases. Germline-derived CDR1 and CDR2 are SEHNR and FQNEAQ (reference sequence). The V gene lost 6 bases and the J gene lost 4 bases, with 25 bases spanning the gap. The CDR3 loop spans 17 amino acids. The chain's CDR3 is CASSPNVQGRSDYEQYF. The CDR3 DNA sequence: TGTGCCAGCAGTCCTAACGTCCAGGGCAGGTCGGATTACGAGCAGTACTTC.

The genes are TRBV5-1 and TRBJ1-1, with 10 bases fitting TRBD1. Germline CDR1 SGHRS, CDR2 YFSETQ. CDR3 length equals 17 residues. V lost 5 bases, J lost 0 bases, and 10 bases stayed unmatched. CDR3: CASRPGQGTPMNTEAFF. DNA of the CDR3: TGCGCCAGCAGACCGGGACAGGGGACCCCGATGAACACTGAAGCTTTCTTT.